This is a list of T cell receptor beta chains from one sample in a study of blood T cell repertoires in COVID-19. Data came from immunoSEQ multiplex PCR; TCRdb stores just in-frame clones and leaves some out. The sample contains fewer than 700,000 clones, 85% to 90% of which appear only once. Sequenced material: peripheral blood. Every receptor here comes from a woman between 50 and 59 years old with COVID-19, enrolled during active disease. Both conserved end residues are part of each CDR3. The D gene is left open where the match is weak. Size tells how often a clone was seen (once, few, many) or the class of an expanded clone, and some rows leave it out.

>TRBD1|14|TRBV5-1|NA|TRBJ2-7
TGCGCCAGCACCCTCCAGGGGGAATCGGACGAGCAGTACTTC
CASTLQGESDEQYF
>TRBD2|17|TRBV5-1|NA|TRBJ2-7
TGCGCCAGCAGCTTGGAAGGACTAGCGGGGGGCTCCTACGAGCAGTACTTC
CASSLEGLAGGSYEQYF
>TRBD2|15|TRBV5-6|NA|TRBJ2-1
TGTGCCAGCAGCTTCTTAGGGATAGCGGGAAATGAGCAGTTCTTC
CASSFLGIAGNEQFF
>TRBD2|15|TRBV6-5|NA|TRBJ2-5
TGTGCCAGCAGTTACGTGCGGGGGGGTGGAGAGACCCAGTACTTC
CASSYVRGGGETQYF
>TRBD2|15|TRBV11-2|once|TRBJ2-1
TGTGCCAGCAGCTTAGTAGGGGGACTAGCGGGGCAGCAGTTCTTC
CASSLVGGLAGQQFF
>TRBD1|15|TRBV15|NA|TRBJ2-4
TGTGCCACCAGCAGCCTCCCGGGACAGGTCAACATTCAGTACTTC
CATSSLPGQVNIQYF
>NA|13|TRBV9|NA|TRBJ1-1
TGTGCCAGCAGCGCGCGGTTCTCAGGGTCCGCTTTCTTT
CASSARFSGSAFF
>TRBD1|12|TRBV27|NA|TRBJ1-2
TGTGCCAGCAGTTTGACAGGGCATGGCTACACCTTC
CASSLTGHGYTF
>NA|13|TRBV30|few|TRBJ1-6
TGTGCCTGGAGGACGACAGTCAATTCACCCCTCCACTTT
CAWRTTVNSPLHF
>NA|13|TRBV11-3|NA|TRBJ1-5
TGTGCCAGCAGCGCGGTACTCGGCCAGCCCCAGCATTTT
CASSAVLGQPQHF
>TRBD2|15|TRBV3-1/TRBV3-2|NA|TRBJ2-1
TGTGCCAGCAGCCTGGGACTAGGGGTTCGAAGTGAGCAGTTCTTC
CASSLGLGVRSEQFF
>TRBD2|17|TRBV7-2|NA|TRBJ2-2
TGTGCCAGCAGCCCCTCTGCCGGGACTAGCCGCACCGGGGAGCTGTTTTTT
CASSPSAGTSRTGELFF
>TRBD1|12|TRBV24-1|NA|TRBJ2-1
TGTGCCACTTTAACAGGGGGAAATGAGCAGTTCTTC
CATLTGGNEQFF
>NA|15|TRBV24-1|NA|TRBJ1-1
TGTGCCACAACCGGTCCCAAGGAGATGAACACTGAAGCTTTCTTT
CATTGPKEMNTEAFF
>NA|13|TRBV12-5|NA|TRBJ2-3
TGTGCTAGTGGTCGCGGATCCACAGATACGCAGTATTTT
CASGRGSTDTQYF
>NA|13|TRBV6-5|NA|TRBJ1-2
TGTGCCAGCAGCGACGGGTTTAACTATGGCTACACCTTC
CASSDGFNYGYTF
>TRBD1|15|TRBV28|NA|TRBJ1-4
TGTGCCAGCAGTGAGGACAGGGGGCTTAGTGAAAAACTGTTTTTT
CASSEDRGLSEKLFF
>TRBD2|14|TRBV5-1|NA|TRBJ2-1
TGCGCCAGCAGCTCATCTAGCGGGCACAATGAGCAGTTCTTC
CASSSSSGHNEQFF
>TRBD1|13|TRBV6-6|NA|TRBJ1-2
TGTGCCAGCAGTTACGGTGGAGGGGGCTTCTACACCTTC
CASSYGGGGFYTF
>NA|13|TRBV2|NA|TRBJ1-6
TGTGCCAGCAGTCGCGGGGCTCCCTCACCCCTCCACTTT
CASSRGAPSPLHF
>NA|13|TRBV3-1/TRBV3-2|NA|TRBJ1-2
TGTGCCAGCAGCCAACCCCAGGGATATGGCTACACCTTC
CASSQPQGYGYTF
>TRBD1|16|TRBV12-5|NA|TRBJ2-2
TGTGCTAGTGGTTCTAGGACAGGGGGGGACACCGGGGAGCTGTTTTTT
CASGSRTGGDTGELFF
>TRBD2|16|TRBV4-2|NA|TRBJ2-3
TGTGCCAGCAGCTTAGCGGGGGGGCTAAGAACAGATACGCAGTATTTT
CASSLAGGLRTDTQYF
>TRBD1|12|TRBV6-5|NA|TRBJ1-2
TGTGCCAGCAGCAAAGGACAGGTTGGCTACACCTTC
CASSKGQVGYTF
>NA|13|TRBV18|NA|TRBJ2-7
TGTGCCAGCTCACCCCGCGAGCACCACGAGCAGTACTTC
CASSPREHHEQYF
>NA|16|TRBV11-2|NA|TRBJ1-6
TGTGCCAGCAGCTCCAGAGACAGACACTATAATTCACCCCTCCACTTT
CASSSRDRHYNSPLHF
>NA|14|TRBV19|NA|TRBJ2-6
TGTTTATGCAGGGCGAGCTCTGGGGCCAACGTCCTGACTTTC
CLCRASSGANVLTF
>TRBD1|16|TRBV6-6|NA|TRBJ2-1
TGTGCCAGCAGTTACCTAGGGACAGGGGGCGCCCATGAGCAGTTCTTC
CASSYLGTGGAHEQFF
>NA|13|TRBV3-1/TRBV3-2|few|TRBJ2-4
TGTGCCAGCAGCCAAGCAGGGGCGGGCGTTCAGTACTTC
CASSQAGAGVQYF
>NA|13|TRBV6-5|NA|TRBJ1-5
TGTGCCAGCGTTCAGGGTGGCAATCAGCCCCAGCATTTT
CASVQGGNQPQHF
>NA|15|TRBV7-2|NA|TRBJ2-7
TGTGCCAGCAGCCAACAGGGAGCAAATTCCTACGAGCAGTACTTC
CASSQQGANSYEQYF
>NA|16|TRBV9|NA|TRBJ1-2
TGTGCCAGCAGCACGAGTCGGGGGGCCTCTAACTATGGCTACACCTTC
CASSTSRGASNYGYTF
>TRBD1|16|TRBV6-1|NA|TRBJ1-2
TGTGCCAGCAGTGAAGCCGGGACAGGACTCTTGGGTGGCTACACCTTC
CASSEAGTGLLGGYTF
>NA|14|TRBV5-4|NA|TRBJ1-4
TGTGCCAGCAGCTTTGGGGCGCAGGATGAAAAACTGTTTTTT
CASSFGAQDEKLFF
>TRBD1|13|TRBV5-6|NA|TRBJ1-2
TGTGCCAGCAGCGCACAGGGGAACCATGGCTACACCTTC
CASSAQGNHGYTF
>NA|15|TRBV2|NA|TRBJ2-2
TGTGCCAGCAGTGATAACAGCCTGAACACCGGGGAGCTGTTTTTT
CASSDNSLNTGELFF
>NA|15|TRBV5-1|NA|TRBJ1-4
TGCGCCAGCAGCTTGGCCTCACAGGGCGCAGAAAAACTGTTTTTT
CASSLASQGAEKLFF
>TRBD1|15|TRBV4-1|NA|TRBJ1-4
TGCGCCAGCAGCCGACGACAGGGGGGGAAGGAAAAACTGTTTTTT
CASSRRQGGKEKLFF
>TRBD1|17|TRBV5-1|few|TRBJ2-2
TGCGCCAGCAGCTCTAAGACAGGGAATGAGGACACCGGGGAGCTGTTTTTT
CASSSKTGNEDTGELFF
>TRBD2|15|TRBV7-7|NA|TRBJ2-1
TGTGCCAGCAGCCCACGGCGGGGGGGTGCAAATGAGCAGTTCTTC
CASSPRRGGANEQFF
>NA|12|TRBV30|few|TRBJ2-7
TGTGCCTGGAGTGGGAACGGGTACGAGCAGTACTTC
CAWSGNGYEQYF
>TRBD1|15|TRBV6-4|once|TRBJ2-1
TGTGCCAGCAGTGAGGCACAGGGGGCGTACAATGAGCAGTTCTTC
CASSEAQGAYNEQFF
>TRBD1|15|TRBV18|NA|TRBJ1-1
TGTGCCAGCTCACCACCACAGGGGGTGAACACTGAAGCTTTCTTT
CASSPPQGVNTEAFF
>NA|13|TRBV11-2|few|TRBJ1-2
TGTGCCAGCAGCTCCCTGCGGGGTGGCGGCTACACCTTC
CASSSLRGGGYTF
>NA|14|TRBV19|NA|TRBJ2-4
TGTGCCAGTACCCACCCACTAGCCAAAAACATTCAGTACTTC
CASTHPLAKNIQYF